This note documents a single T cell receptor (beta chain) sequence. Its antigen is currently not known. No base quality information exists; no much larger clone differs at one position. Library preparation was by the immunoSEQ multiplex PCR assay. For the multiplex PCR, a mixture combining 60 forward primers for TCR Vbeta segments and 13 reverse primers for TCR Jbeta segments was used. The CDR3 region of rearranged TCR beta genes was amplified from genomic DNA with a multiplex PCR assay. The Illumina HiSeq System was used to sequence the amplified TCR beta libraries as 87-base-pair reads. For the original study's pipeline: In a later analysis, 77 million or so unique TCR beta chains were counted across the roughly 610 repertoires, and roughly 10 million of these chains were shared by at least two donors. A nearest-neighbor algorithm error-corrected the raw reads and collapsed the reads into unique sequences, merging closely related sequences to remove PCR and sequencing errors. V, D and J gene segments were assigned by aligning CDR3 sequences to IMGT reference sequences. For a sequence to be retained, a match of at least six nucleotides was required to both a V gene segment and a J gene segment. Rearrangements were classified as productive when the CDR3 lacked stop codons and remained in frame with V and J, and all other rearrangements were classified as non-productive. Following IMGT convention, CDR3 was defined as the stretch from the second conserved V-encoded cysteine up to the conserved J-encoded phenylalanine. The earlier analysis of some 580 of the donors excluded any sequence lacking an unambiguous match to a single V gene segment. In an earlier analysis of 500 to 750 of the donors, V segments were called functional above 56.7% productive rearrangements and were called segregating when the between-donor standard deviation exceeded 5%. To diagnose cytomegalovirus status from the catalog of TCR beta chain sequences, a statistical classification framework was built. In a later analysis, V and J genes were assigned by comparing TCR nucleotide sequences against IMGT/GENE-DB human TR gene sequences. Using the TCRdist pipeline, a later analysis assigned CDR3 sequences along with most-parsimonious VDJ recombination scenarios. A later analysis defined each TCR beta chain by its CDR3 amino acid sequence plus V-gene family, and excluded reads lacking a unique V-gene family. In a later analysis, 500 to 650 highly shared, low-generation-probability nucleotide sequences were removed to address suspected cross-contamination and a sequencing artifact. In a later analysis, a clonal expansion index for each public chain was calculated from normalized within-repertoire ranks of inferred template counts. In a later analysis, generation probabilities were computed with a VDJ recombination model fitted to out-of-frame rearrangements, and the resulting probabilities were checked against IGoR. Hypergeometric tests were used in a later analysis to score TCR-TCR, TCR-HLA and TCR-CMV co-occurrence, with a repertoire-size bias correction applied to the TCR pairs. A later analysis estimated false discovery rates by permuting HLA or CMV assignments 20 times. In a later analysis, co-occurring TCRs were grouped using DBSCAN, and TCRdist sequence similarity was added for clustering within HLA-allele-positive subsets. Repertoires with fewer than 30,000 or more than 120,000 public chains were left out of co-occurrence clustering, as were about 5 repertoires with anomalous nucleotide sharing. Entries here come from immuneACCESS through TCRdb and include only in-frame sequences with V and J called. Some clones fail to appear in such tables; in the studies checked, an unresolved V gene covers under half of the shortfall, and the cause of the remainder is unknown. The V and J calls and clone size were taken over from that table, and D and trimming were inferred from the DNA. The sample profile shows approximately 130,000 clones; 65% to 90% of them were found once. Under 3.5% of the sample lies in the top ten.

The source of the sample is a study of cytomegalovirus exposure and HLA in healthy donors (dated 2017 in TCRdb). A note on the overall study: An earlier analysis of 587 of the donors reported roughly 300 Gb of sequence data and 117 million unique TCR beta sequences from about 200 million T cells. Approximately 300 gigabases of sequencing data and around 88 million unique TCR sequences made up an early release that covered approximately 700 HLA-typed donors. Among the roughly 390 genotyped donors, roughly 80% belonged to the genetic ancestry cluster associated with self-reported Caucasian donors. The aim of the study was to test whether cataloging public T cell receptors could identify signatures of past pathogen exposure. The T cell repertoires of 700 or so subjects were profiled by immunosequencing and related to cytomegalovirus serostatus. Besides the first cohort of roughly 660 subjects, a separate validation cohort made up of 120 different subjects was used. The study combined high-throughput TCR immunosequencing, statistical association of individual TCRs with disease status, and machine learning to predict cytomegalovirus infection status. A later analysis re-analyzed previously published TCR beta repertoires from roughly 630 donors and added high-resolution HLA genotyping to study TCR occurrence patterns. Rather than using new phenotypic data, the later analysis identified candidate immune exposures from TCR beta sequences and from how often those sequences occurred across donors. To decide whether each TCR beta V gene segment behaved as functional or pseudogenic, an earlier analysis of some 600 of the donors relied on high-throughput TCR beta sequencing. Alongside the repertoire data, information on donor age, sex, ethnicity and CMV serostatus was compiled. Genome-wide SNP genotypes for about 65% of the 666 donors were used in a later genetic analysis, which treated that subset as a discovery cohort. All discovery cohort repertoires had been generated on a single sequencing platform. HLA typing covered class I and class II loci at four-digit resolution. The number of donors typed differed by locus, with about 629-630 for A, B, C, DRB1 and DQB1, around 560 for DQA1, 606 for DPA1, and 400 to 490 for DPB1. Five DR-DQ haplotypes were treated as single units for association and clustering because of strong linkage in the cohort. Across about 370 genotyped donors of the cohort, an average of approximately 200,000 unique TCR beta nucleotide sequences per donor were sequenced, and roughly 17% of those sequences were non-productive.

In total, around 600 healthy bone marrow donors made up the cohort. All cohort members were sampled while nominally healthy, although unrecorded immune exposures were likely present. The donor was CMV seronegative and was included in the group of a few hundred seronegative cohort members. Each donor provided a peripheral blood sample, and peripheral blood mononuclear cells were used for TCR beta sequencing. Genomic DNA extraction from the blood cell samples was performed with the Qiagen DNeasy Blood Extraction Kit. The CDR3 goes from the cysteine to the phenylalanine over 15 residues. Only the CDR3 part of the read is kept: 45 bases, read in frame from the first base. V and J lose 4 bases and 0 bases, and a span of 9 bases separates them. From a lookup of the germline V gene, CDR1 and CDR2 are SNHLY and FYNNEI. The full study reports these points: Because counts were too low, about 15 rarely observed V segments, including chromosome 9 orphons, were left out of the earlier analysis of 500 to 750 of the donors. A further reported finding was that TCR beta sequences accurately predicted the HLA-A and HLA-B alleles for most subjects in the first cohort. According to a later genetic analysis, donors in an Asian-associated ancestry cluster had fewer N-insertions in productive TCRs than the approximately 710-donor mean. In an earlier analysis of fewer than 700 of the donors, most TCR beta V segments appeared in productive rearrangements about 87% or about 30% of the time, broadly matching IMGT annotations. Because some donors lacked HLA typing at each locus, the association tests relied only on the typed subset. The study gave a list of under 200 TCR beta chains associated with cytomegalovirus. The 87-base-pair reads could not distinguish some IMGT-functional V segments, including TRBV6-2 and TRBV6-3, so those segments were excluded. Strong co-occurrence of HLA alleles, especially DR and DQ, made assigning TCR associations to individual alleles difficult. It was suggested by the authors that the approach could potentially be generalized to other disease states and immunological phenotypes. Across donors, most TCR sequences were observed very rarely, whereas some public TCRs were present in many individuals. Roughly uniform sequencing depth across donors was assumed in presence/absence analyses, although this assumption may not hold. According to a later analysis, TCR association rates differed among HLA loci, with DRB1 alleles showing the most associated TCRs and HLA-C alleles showing the fewest. A later analysis associated some 17,000 TCR beta sequences with specific HLA alleles at a false discovery rate of 0.05. The cohort was sequenced for TCR beta chains only, and without alpha or paired-chain data the features that could be detected were limited. In a later analysis, several top co-occurrence clusters were reported to appear linked to parvovirus B19, influenza, CMV and Epstein-Barr virus. CMV serostatus was the only immune exposure information available for the cohort. In a later analysis, HLA-associated TCR beta chains were found to be more clonally expanded and to have lower generation probabilities than equally common non-associated chains. A later analysis found that most CMV-associated TCR beta chains appeared HLA-restricted, with HLA associations seemingly driven largely by CMV exposure. Linkage disequilibrium might explain the correlated functional status among segregating V segments, but an unknown experimental factor could not be ruled out. The classifier was reported to diagnose cytomegalovirus status with high specificity and sensitivity in both the original and validation cohorts. In vitro tests confirmed that a few of the cytomegalovirus-associated TCR beta chains recognize cytomegalovirus antigens. A later genetic analysis associated a missense DCLRE1C variant with V-gene and J-gene trimming of TCR beta chains, and an independent cohort replicated the association. A cluster of highly shared sequence variants was judged likely to be a technical artifact of the sequencing pipeline.

The sequence links TRBV2 to TRBJ2-2; the D gene is perhaps TRBD1, from 5 matching bases. This clonotype was obtained from a middle-aged man in good health and CMV-seronegative. Sequencing was done on a sample of PBMCs. The CDR3 protein sequence reads: CASSARVTNTGELFF. The sequenced DNA: TGTGCCAGCAGTGCCAGGGTGACGAACACCGGGGAGCTGTTTTTT.